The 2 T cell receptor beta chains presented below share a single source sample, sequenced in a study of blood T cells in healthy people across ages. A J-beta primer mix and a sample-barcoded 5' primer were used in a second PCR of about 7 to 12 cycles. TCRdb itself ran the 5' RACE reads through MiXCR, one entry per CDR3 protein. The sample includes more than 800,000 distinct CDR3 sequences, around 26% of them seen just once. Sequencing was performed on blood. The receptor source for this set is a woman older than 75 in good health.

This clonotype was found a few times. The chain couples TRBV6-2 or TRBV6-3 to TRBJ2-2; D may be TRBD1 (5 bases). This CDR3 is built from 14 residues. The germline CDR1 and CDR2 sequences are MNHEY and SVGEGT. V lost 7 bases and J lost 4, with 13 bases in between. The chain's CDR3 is CASTAQAPTGELFF. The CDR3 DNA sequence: TGTGCCAGCACCGCACAGGCCCCCACCGGGGAGCTGTTTTTT.

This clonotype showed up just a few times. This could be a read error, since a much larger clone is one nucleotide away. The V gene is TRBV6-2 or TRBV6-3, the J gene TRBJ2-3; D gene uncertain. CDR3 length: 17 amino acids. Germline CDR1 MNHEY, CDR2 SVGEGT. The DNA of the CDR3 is TGTGCCGGCAGTTACTCGACGGGCGAACCCCGAAAGGATACGCAGTATTTT. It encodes CAGSYSTGEPRKDTQYF.